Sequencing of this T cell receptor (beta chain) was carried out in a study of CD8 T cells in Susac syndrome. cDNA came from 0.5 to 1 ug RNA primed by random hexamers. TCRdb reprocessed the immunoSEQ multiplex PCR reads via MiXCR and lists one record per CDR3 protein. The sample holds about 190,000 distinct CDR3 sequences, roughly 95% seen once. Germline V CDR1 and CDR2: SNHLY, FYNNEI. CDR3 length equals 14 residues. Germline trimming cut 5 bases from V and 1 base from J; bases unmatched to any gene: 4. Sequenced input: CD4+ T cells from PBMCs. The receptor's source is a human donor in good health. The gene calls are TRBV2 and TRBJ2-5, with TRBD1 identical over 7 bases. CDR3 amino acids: CASSPTGFQETQYF. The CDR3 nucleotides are TGTGCCAGCAGTCCGACAGGGTTCCAAGAGACCCAGTACTTC. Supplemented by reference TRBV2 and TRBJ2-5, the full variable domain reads EPEVTQTPSHQVTQMGQEVILRCVPISNHLYFYWYRQILGQKVEFLVSFYNNEISEKSEIFDDQFSVERPDGSNFTLKIRSTKLEDSAMYFCASSPTGFQETQYFGPGTRLLVL.